These T cell receptor beta chains were read from a single sample in a study of blood T cell repertoires in COVID-19. Sequencing used immunoSEQ multiplex PCR; TCRdb keeps in-frame clones, though not all of them. Found here are about 70,000 clones, more than 65% of them singletons; the top ten hold 25% to 30%. What was sequenced was peripheral blood. The receptors come from a woman older than 75 with active or convalescent COVID-19. Each CDR3 is given with its conserved first and last residue. Each record gives: clone size, V gene, D gene, J gene, CDR3 DNA, CDR3 protein. The D gene is left open where the match is weak. Only some rows state a clone size, as once, few, many or a class for expanded clones.

NA,TRBV14,NA,TRBJ2-3,TGTGCCAGCAGCCAAGTTTTAGCCGGGACAGATACGCAGTATTTT,CASSQVLAGTDTQYF
few,TRBV7-9,NA,TRBJ1-3,TGTGCCAGCAGCTTAGGGACAATCTCTGGAAACACCATATATTTT,CASSLGTISGNTIYF
NA,TRBV10-3,TRBD2,TRBJ2-3,TGTGCCATCAGTGGGCCGGGGAGCGGGGGGACTAGCACAGATACGCAGTATTTT,CAISGPGSGGTSTDTQYF
NA,TRBV6-2/TRBV6-3,NA,TRBJ1-6,TGTGCCAGCAGTAAGGGAGACATCAATTCACCCCTCCACTTT,CASSKGDINSPLHF
NA,TRBV25-1,TRBD1,TRBJ2-7,TGTGCCAGCAGTCTTGGGACAGGGCGCTTTCCCGAGCAGTACTTC,CASSLGTGRFPEQYF
NA,TRBV3-1/TRBV3-2,TRBD2,TRBJ2-3,TGTGCCAGCAGCCCAACTGGTAGACCTAGCGGGGTTAAAGATACGCAGTATTTT,CASSPTGRPSGVKDTQYF
NA,TRBV3-1/TRBV3-2,TRBD1,TRBJ1-4,TGTGCCAGCAGCCAAGGCCATCCCCGGGACAGGGAGGAACATGAAAAACTGTTTTTT,CASSQGHPRDREEHEKLFF
NA,TRBV3-1/TRBV3-2,TRBD1,TRBJ1-2,TGTGCCAGCAGCCAAGTCCAGGGGGGTAACTATGGCTACACCTTC,CASSQVQGGNYGYTF
NA,TRBV30,NA,TRBJ1-1,TGTGCCTGGAGCGCGGACAGGAACACTGAAGCTTTCTTT,CAWSADRNTEAFF
NA,TRBV6-2/TRBV6-3,NA,TRBJ2-1,TGTGCCAGCAGTTATCAGGGGTCCCATAATGAGCAGTTCTTC,CASSYQGSHNEQFF
few,TRBV7-2,NA,TRBJ2-7,TGTGCCAGCAGCACCCGAGTATACGAGCAGTACTTC,CASSTRVYEQYF
NA,TRBV12-5,NA,TRBJ2-7,TGTGCTAGTGGACCGGGTTACGAGCAGTACTTC,CASGPGYEQYF
NA,TRBV29-1,TRBD1,TRBJ1-2,TGCAGCGTTATAGCCACCGGGACAGGGTCTGTCTATGGCTACACCTTC,CSVIATGTGSVYGYTF
once,TRBV20-1,NA,TRBJ1-2,TGCAGTGCTAGTGAAGACGGCCGGGAGATTGGCCACACCTTC,CSASEDGREIGHTF
NA,TRBV19,TRBD2,TRBJ2-1,TGTGCCAGTAGTATCTTCCCAAGCGGGGGGGCTCAAAATGAGCAGTTCTTC,CASSIFPSGGAQNEQFF
NA,TRBV30,NA,TRBJ1-2,TGTGCCTGGAGTGTACGGAGGGACTATGGCTACACCTTC,CAWSVRRDYGYTF
few,TRBV19,TRBD1,TRBJ2-7,TGTGCCAGTAGTCCCAGGACAGGGACCTACGAGCAGTACTTC,CASSPRTGTYEQYF
NA,TRBV28,NA,TRBJ1-5,TGTGCCAGCAGTCGGCCCCAGCATTTT,CASSRPQHF
once,TRBV12-3/TRBV12-4,NA,TRBJ1-1,TGTGCCAGCAGTCCAATGGGGCCCACTGAAGCTTTCTTT,CASSPMGPTEAFF
NA,TRBV19,TRBD1,TRBJ2-2,TGTGCCAGTACCCCATGGACAGGGACCGGGGAGCTGTTTTTT,CASTPWTGTGELFF
NA,TRBV14,NA,TRBJ1-1,TGTGCCAGCAGCCTAGGGGGGGACACTGAAGCTTTCTTT,CASSLGGDTEAFF
NA,TRBV6-5,NA,TRBJ1-4,TGTGCCAGCAGATCCTTCAGAACAACTAATGAAAAACTGTTTTTT,CASRSFRTTNEKLFF
few,TRBV6-2/TRBV6-3,TRBD1,TRBJ2-2,TGTGCCAGCAGTTACTCGGACAGGCGGAACACCGGGGAGCTGTTTTTT,CASSYSDRRNTGELFF
NA,TRBV21-1,NA,TRBJ2-3,TGTGCCAGCAGTACCGGGACAGGCACAGATACGCAGTATTTT,CASSTGTGTDTQYF
few,TRBV7-2,TRBD2,TRBJ2-7,TGTGCCAGCAGCTTAGCGGTGGGTAGCGGGTACGAGCAGTACTTC,CASSLAVGSGYEQYF
NA,TRBV6-2/TRBV6-3,TRBD1,TRBJ2-6,TGTGCCAGCAGTTACCGGCCTTGGGGACAGACTATCTCGGAAGGGGCCAACGTCCTGACTTTC,CASSYRPWGQTISEGANVLTF
few,TRBV10-1,NA,TRBJ1-2,TGCGCCAGCATTCTCTGGGGAGACTATGGCTACACCTTC,CASILWGDYGYTF
NA,TRBV18,TRBD1,TRBJ1-4,TGTGCCAGCTCACCCGGGACAGGCTTTAATGAAAAACTGTTTTTT,CASSPGTGFNEKLFF
NA,TRBV11-2,NA,TRBJ2-7,TGTGCCAGCAGCTTAACGAGGGCGTACGAGCAGTACTTC,CASSLTRAYEQYF
few,TRBV12-5,NA,TRBJ2-5,TGTGCTAGTGGTTCCGGGACTGTCGAGACCCAGTACTTC,CASGSGTVETQYF
NA,TRBV25-1,NA,TRBJ1-5,TGTGCCAGCAGTGGACAGAATAATCAGCCCCAGCATTTT,CASSGQNNQPQHF
NA,TRBV13,TRBD2,TRBJ2-3,TGTGCCAGCAGCTTGACTAGCGGGGGGGCAGATACGCAGTATTTT,CASSLTSGGADTQYF
NA,TRBV5-1,NA,TRBJ2-3,TGCGCCGGATCCTTTGGGGGGGCAGGAGATACGCAGTATTTT,CAGSFGGAGDTQYF
NA,TRBV5-4,TRBD1,TRBJ2-1,TGTGCCAGCAGCTTTGACAGGGTCCGGGAGCAGTTCTTC,CASSFDRVREQFF
NA,TRBV15,NA,TRBJ2-4,TGTGCCACCAGCGAGGTGGCCCTGGGCAAAAACATTCAGTACTTC,CATSEVALGKNIQYF
NA,TRBV25-1,NA,TRBJ2-2,TGTGCCAGCAGTGACGGCGGGGCGAACACCGGGGAGCTGTTTTTT,CASSDGGANTGELFF